The 23 T cell receptor beta chains below were found in one sample sequenced in a study of OX40 agonist ivuxolimab in advanced cancers. Profiling relied on immunoSEQ multiplex PCR, and the TCRdb table lists in-frame clones only, not all of them. The repertoire holds about 72,000 clones, with about 86% as singletons. The sequencing here drew on CD4+ or CD8+ T cells sorted from blood, taken in a trial of the OX40 agonist ivuxolimab. The source is an adult with an advanced solid tumor such as melanoma, head and neck, liver or kidney cancer.

The chain couples TRBV7-6 to TRBJ1-2; D may be TRBD1 (5 bases). V was cut by 3 bases and J by 4 bases, with 21 bases left in between. CDR1 and CDR2 from the germline V gene are SGHVS and FNYEAQ. The CDR3 extends over 17 amino acids. CDR3 sequence (DNA): TGTGCCAGCAGCTTCCATCCTTCCAATTCAGGGACCTATGGCTACACCTTC. Its protein product is CASSFHPSNSGTYGYTF.

The V call is TRBV16, the J call TRBJ1-6; D not certain. The CDR3 sequence is 16 residues long. The V gene lost 5 bases and the J gene lost 0 bases, with 11 bases spanning the gap. Looked up from germline, CDR1 is KGHSY and CDR2 is FQNENV. The CDR3 DNA reads as TGTGCCAGCAGCTCTACCGAAATCTCCTATAATTCACCCCTCCACTTT. Encoded protein: CASSSTEISYNSPLHF. The full variable domain, in which reference TRBV16 and TRBJ1-6 provide the parts outside the CDR3, is GEEVAQTPKHLVRGEGQKAKLYCAPIKGHSYVFWYQQVLKNEFKFLISFQNENVFDETGMPKERFSAKCLPNSPCSLEIQATKLEDSAVYFCASSSTEISYNSPLHFGNGTRLTVT.

The rearrangement uses TRBV18 and TRBJ2-4; TRBD1 agrees at 9 bases. Trimming took 3 bases from V and 4 from J; bases not matched to a gene: 4. CDR3 length: 15 amino acids. In germline, CDR1 is KGHSH, CDR2 LQKENI. CDR3 in DNA: TGTGCCAGCTCACCGGGGACAGGGAATAAAAACATTCAGTACTTC. Amino acids: CASSPGTGNKNIQYF.

V gene TRBV7-3 combines with J gene TRBJ1-5; maybe TRBD1 (5 bases). CDR3 size: 15 residues. The germline V gene has CDR1 SGHTA and CDR2 FQGTGA. V was shortened by 7 bases and J by 2 bases, with 15 bases between the two germline ends. The CDR3 sequence: CASTTGAGRNQPQHF. In DNA, the CDR3 is TGTGCCAGCACCACGGGTGCGGGGCGCAATCAGCCCCAGCATTTT.

This clone is a singleton in its sample. J is TRBJ2-7 and V is TRBV11-1, with 12 bases aligning to TRBD1. The germline V gene has CDR1 SGHAT and CDR2 FQDESV (reference sequence). Losses at the gene ends were 5 bases for V and 4 bases for J; bases not matched to a gene: 6. The CDR3 is made up of 15 amino acids. The CDR3 loop reads CASSRGTGGQYEQYF. CDR3 nucleotide sequence: TGTGCCAGCAGCCGAGGGACAGGGGGCCAATACGAGCAGTACTTC.

This clone was observed a few times. V usage is TRBV6-5 and J usage is TRBJ1-2; no firm D call. CDR1 and CDR2 (germline): MNHEY, SVGAGI. Between the trimmed V and J ends, which lost 0 bases and 1 base, there was a span of 9 bases. The CDR3 contains 15 residues. In nucleotides, the CDR3 is TGTGCCAGCAGTTACTCTCGGACGTTTAACTATGGCTACACCTTC. Protein sequence: CASSYSRTFNYGYTF.

This clone was observed a few times. The chain joins TRBV11-2 to TRBJ2-1; 7 nucleotides match TRBD2. The CDR3 is 15 amino acids. Germline CDR1 and CDR2: SGHAT and FQNNGV. The V gene end was trimmed by 6 bases and the J gene end by 4 bases; junction bases not matched to a gene: 9. The CDR3 region is CASRNWGGPYNEQFF. The CDR3 DNA follows: TGTGCCAGCAGGAACTGGGGGGGTCCATACAATGAGCAGTTCTTC.

The chain links TRBV5-4 to TRBJ2-7; D might be TRBD1 or TRBD2, each matching 5 bases. The CDR3 consists of 15 residues. Germline CDR1 and CDR2: SGHNT and YYREEE (reference sequence). V was trimmed by 4 bases and J by 3 bases, leaving 17 bases between them. CDR3 protein: CASSPEPGTFYEQYF. The CDR3 DNA sequence: TGTGCCAGCAGCCCAGAGCCCGGGACCTTCTACGAGCAGTACTTC.

The chain joins TRBV7-3 to TRBJ1-1, with TRBD1 as a possible D gene (6 bases). Trimming cost V 5 bases and J 1 base, with 11 bases left between them. The CDR3 has 14 amino acids. Germline CDR1 is SGHTA and CDR2 is FQGTGA. The CDR3: CASSPGTSNTEAFF. The CDR3 DNA is TGTGCCAGCAGCCCCGGGACATCGAACACTGAAGCTTTCTTT.

The chain couples TRBV7-2 to TRBJ1-1, with 7 positions matching TRBD1. The CDR3 is made up of 13 amino acids. Trimming took 4 bases from V and 3 from J; bases not matched to a gene: 2. CDR1 and CDR2 (germline): SGHTA, FQGNSA. The CDR3 DNA reads as TGTGCCAGCAGCTCAGACAGGGACACTGAAGCTTTCTTT. It translates to CASSSDRDTEAFF.

The V call is TRBV6-1, the J call TRBJ2-7; 9 nucleotides match TRBD1. There are 18 residues in the CDR3. The V gene's germline CDR1 is MNHNS and CDR2 SASEGT. The V and J ends lost 4 bases and 2 bases, in that order; junction bases with no gene match: 15. Here the CDR3 reads CASSGDREKGLPPYEQYF. CDR3 bases: TGTGCCAGCAGTGGGGACAGGGAGAAAGGACTACCCCCCTACGAGCAGTACTTC.

The rearrangement links TRBV5-1 to TRBJ2-5; no clear D gene. Per the germline V gene, CDR1 is SGHRS and CDR2 is YFSETQ. This CDR3 has 12 amino acids. V was trimmed by 4 bases and J by 0 bases, leaving 4 bases between them. The CDR3 protein is CASSTHQETQYF. CDR3 DNA: TGCGCCAGCAGCACCCACCAAGAGACCCAGTACTTC.

V is TRBV7-8 and J is TRBJ1-2; no definite D call. Germline CDR1 and CDR2: SGHVS and FQNEAQ. The CDR3 has 14 residues. Trimming took 2 bases from V and 0 from J, leaving 7 bases between them. This CDR3 reads CASSLHPANYGYTF. DNA for the CDR3: TGTGCCAGCAGCTTACACCCTGCTAACTATGGCTACACCTTC.

The V gene is TRBV5-1, the J gene TRBJ1-1; the D gene is possibly TRBD1 (5 bases). Trimming took 3 bases from V and 4 from J, leaving 13 bases between them. CDR1 is SGHRS and CDR2 is YFSETQ in the germline V gene. This CDR3 is 14 amino acids long. The CDR3 reads CASSSSRVVTEAFF. Here the CDR3 DNA reads TGCGCCAGCAGCTCGTCCAGGGTGGTCACTGAAGCTTTCTTT.

This clone was recorded only once. The CDR3 DNA sequence: TGTGCCAGCAGCTTAGGGAGGGATTCACCCCTCCACTTT. Protein product: CASSLGRDSPLHF. This rearrangement joins TRBV11-3 to TRBJ1-6, with no clear D. This CDR3 has 13 residues. Germline V gene data show CDR1 as SGHNT and CDR2 as YENEEA. Between the trimmed V and J ends, which lost 1 base and 8 bases, there was a span of 6 bases.

The rearrangement links TRBV28 to TRBJ1-3; D unclear. This CDR3 comprises 14 residues. In germline, CDR1 is MDHEN, CDR2 SYDVKM. Between the trimmed V and J ends, which lost 5 bases and 5 bases, there was a span of 13 bases. In nucleotides, the CDR3 is TGTGCCAGCAGTCCCGCGAGAGGTAGAAACACCATATATTTT. Its protein product is CASSPARGRNTIYF.

The chain links TRBV30 to TRBJ1-4; 9 nucleotides match TRBD1. The trim removed 2 bases at V and 7 bases at J, leaving 5 bases unmatched. The CDR3 is made up of 14 amino acids. Germline V gene sequence: CDR1 GTSNPN, CDR2 SVGIG (reference sequence). CDR3 amino acids: CAWSLKGQGEKLFF. The CDR3 coding sequence is TGTGCCTGGAGTCTCAAGGGACAGGGTGAAAAACTGTTTTTT.

This chain uses TRBV6-1 with TRBJ2-7, with unresolved D. There are 14 residues in the CDR3. The germline V gene has CDR1 MNHNS and CDR2 SASEGT. V was cut by 6 bases and J by 2 bases, with 14 bases left in between. The CDR3 DNA reads TGTGCCAGCAGACCCTCCAGTTGGACCTACGAGCAGTACTTC. Translation gives CASRPSSWTYEQYF.

The V and J genes are TRBV29-1 and TRBJ1-1; D might be TRBD1 (6 bases). Per the germline V gene, CDR1 is SQVTM and CDR2 is ANQGSEA. This CDR3 has 13 residues. Trimming cost V 7 bases and J 8 bases, with 20 bases left between them. This chain's CDR3 is CSGLATGAGEAFF. The CDR3, as DNA: TGCAGCGGGCTAGCGACGGGGGCAGGGGAAGCTTTCTTT.

The chain combines TRBV6-5 with TRBJ2-7; 7 bases match TRBD1. The germline gives CDR1 MNHEY, CDR2 SVGAGI. This CDR3 has 13 amino acids. V shed 5 bases and J 1 base; nucleotides not matched to a gene: 2. The CDR3 spells CASSDRVSYEQYF. CDR3 DNA: TGTGCCAGCAGTGACAGGGTGTCCTACGAGCAGTACTTC.

The CDR3 DNA sequence: TGTGCCACCCAAGTCGCCCCCCGATCGGGTTATGGCTACACCTTC. As protein: CATQVAPRSGYGYTF. The chain recombines TRBV27 with TRBJ1-2, with no clear D. Per germline, CDR1 MNHEY and CDR2 SMNVEV (reference sequence). This CDR3 is built from 15 residues. V lost 10 bases and J lost 5, with 23 bases in between.

This clone was detected only once. The chain employs TRBV9 and TRBJ2-1; D possibly matches TRBD1 or TRBD2 (5 bases each). CDR3 size: 15 residues. V lost 4 bases and J 10 bases, leaving 21 bases between the germline ends. CDR1 is SGDLS and CDR2 is YYNGEE in the germline V gene. The CDR3 loop is CASSFLPEGSGEQFF. DNA for the CDR3: TGTGCCAGCAGCTTCCTGCCAGAGGGGTCCGGCGAGCAGTTCTTC.

The chain links TRBV5-1 to TRBJ2-2; the D gene is possibly TRBD1 (6 bases). From germline, CDR1 is SGHRS and CDR2 YFSETQ. The CDR3 sequence is 16 residues long. V shed 0 bases and J shed 6 bases, with 15 bases lying between them. The CDR3 DNA is TGCGCCAGCAGCTTGGGCGTGGGGGCAGTCGCCGGGGAGCTGTTTTTT. It encodes CASSLGVGAVAGELFF.